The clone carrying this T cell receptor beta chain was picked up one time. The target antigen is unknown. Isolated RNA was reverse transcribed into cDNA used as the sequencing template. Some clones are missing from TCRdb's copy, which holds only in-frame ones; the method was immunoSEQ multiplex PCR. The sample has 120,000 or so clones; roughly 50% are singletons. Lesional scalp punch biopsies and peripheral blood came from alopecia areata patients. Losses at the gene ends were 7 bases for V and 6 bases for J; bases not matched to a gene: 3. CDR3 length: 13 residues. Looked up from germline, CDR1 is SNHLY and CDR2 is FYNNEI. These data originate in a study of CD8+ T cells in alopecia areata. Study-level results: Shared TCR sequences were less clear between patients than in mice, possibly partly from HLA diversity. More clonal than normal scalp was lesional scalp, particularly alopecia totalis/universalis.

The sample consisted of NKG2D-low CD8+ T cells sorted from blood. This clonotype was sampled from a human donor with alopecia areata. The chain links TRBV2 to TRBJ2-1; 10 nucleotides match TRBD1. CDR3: CASMGQGFNEQFF. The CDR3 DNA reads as TGTGCCAGCATGGGACAGGGGTTCAATGAGCAGTTCTTC.